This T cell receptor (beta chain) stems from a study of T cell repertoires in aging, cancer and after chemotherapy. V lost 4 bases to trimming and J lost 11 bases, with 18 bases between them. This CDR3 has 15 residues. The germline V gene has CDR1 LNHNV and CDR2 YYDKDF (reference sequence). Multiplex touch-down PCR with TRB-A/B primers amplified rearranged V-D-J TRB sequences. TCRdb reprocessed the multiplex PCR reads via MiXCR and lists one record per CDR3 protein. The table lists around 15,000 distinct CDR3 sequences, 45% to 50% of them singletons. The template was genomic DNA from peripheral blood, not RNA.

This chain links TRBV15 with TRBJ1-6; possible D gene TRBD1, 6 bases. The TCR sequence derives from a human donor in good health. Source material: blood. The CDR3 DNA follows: TGTGCCACCAGCATGGGGGCAGCGACCGGGACACCCCTCCACTTT. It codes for CATSMGAATGTPLHF.